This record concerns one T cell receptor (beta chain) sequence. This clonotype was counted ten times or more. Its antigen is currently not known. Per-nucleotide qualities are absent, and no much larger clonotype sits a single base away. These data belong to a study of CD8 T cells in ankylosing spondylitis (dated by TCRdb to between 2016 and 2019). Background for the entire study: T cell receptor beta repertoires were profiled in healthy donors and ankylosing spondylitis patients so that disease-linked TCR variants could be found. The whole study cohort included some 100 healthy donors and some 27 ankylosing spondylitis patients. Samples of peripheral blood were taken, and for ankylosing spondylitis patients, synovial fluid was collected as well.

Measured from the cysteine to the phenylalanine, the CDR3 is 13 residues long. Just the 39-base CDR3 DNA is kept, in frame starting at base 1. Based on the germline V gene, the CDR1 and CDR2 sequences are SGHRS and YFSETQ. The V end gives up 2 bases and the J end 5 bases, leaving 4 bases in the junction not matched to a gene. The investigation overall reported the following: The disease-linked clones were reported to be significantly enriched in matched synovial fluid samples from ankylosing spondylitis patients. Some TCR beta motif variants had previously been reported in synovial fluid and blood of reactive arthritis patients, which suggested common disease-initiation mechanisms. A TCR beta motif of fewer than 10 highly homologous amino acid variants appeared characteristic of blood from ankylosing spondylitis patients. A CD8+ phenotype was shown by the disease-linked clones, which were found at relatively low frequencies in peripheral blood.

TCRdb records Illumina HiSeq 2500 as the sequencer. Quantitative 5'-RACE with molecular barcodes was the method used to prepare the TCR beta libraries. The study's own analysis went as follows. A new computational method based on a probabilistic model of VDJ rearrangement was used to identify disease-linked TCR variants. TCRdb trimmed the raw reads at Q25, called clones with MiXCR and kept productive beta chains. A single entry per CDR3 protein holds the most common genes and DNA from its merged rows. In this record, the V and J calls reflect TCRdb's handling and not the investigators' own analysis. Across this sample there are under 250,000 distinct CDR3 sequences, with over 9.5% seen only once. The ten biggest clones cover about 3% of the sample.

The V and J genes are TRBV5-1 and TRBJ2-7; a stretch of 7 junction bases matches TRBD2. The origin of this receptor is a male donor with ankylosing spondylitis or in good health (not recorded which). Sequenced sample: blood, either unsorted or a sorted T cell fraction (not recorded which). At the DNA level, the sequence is TGCGCCAGCAGCTTTGAAGCGGGAAACGAGCAGTACTTC. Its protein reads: CASSFEAGNEQYF.